This TCR beta chain was retrieved from a study of T-cell memory formation after mild COVID-19. Study-wide results and limits: Some responding clones appeared in pre-infection memory, suggesting cross-reactive memory joined. CD4+ clones that contracted lay mainly in CM and EM; CD8+ ones lay in EMRA.

Regarding this clonotype: The antigen remains unidentified.

TCRdb itself ran the 5' RACE reads through MiXCR, one entry per CDR3 protein. Of roughly 340,000 distinct CDR3 sequences listed, approximately 16% are singletons. The ends lost 2 bases at V and 4 bases at J; junction bases unmatched: 7. The CDR3 extends over 16 amino acids. Germline V CDR1 and CDR2: SGHTA, FQGTGA. This clonotype originated in a man aged 18 to 30 who had mild COVID-19 (a few samples of this study predate the infection). Cell type and time point are not known. The chain carries TRBV7-3 and TRBJ2-3, with 9 bases identical to TRBD2. Source material: PBMCs or a T cell subset sorted from them (not recorded which). As DNA, the CDR3 is TGTGCCAGCAGCTTAGGGGTAGCGGGGGTCGCAGATACGCAGTATTTT. Translation: CASSLGVAGVADTQYF.